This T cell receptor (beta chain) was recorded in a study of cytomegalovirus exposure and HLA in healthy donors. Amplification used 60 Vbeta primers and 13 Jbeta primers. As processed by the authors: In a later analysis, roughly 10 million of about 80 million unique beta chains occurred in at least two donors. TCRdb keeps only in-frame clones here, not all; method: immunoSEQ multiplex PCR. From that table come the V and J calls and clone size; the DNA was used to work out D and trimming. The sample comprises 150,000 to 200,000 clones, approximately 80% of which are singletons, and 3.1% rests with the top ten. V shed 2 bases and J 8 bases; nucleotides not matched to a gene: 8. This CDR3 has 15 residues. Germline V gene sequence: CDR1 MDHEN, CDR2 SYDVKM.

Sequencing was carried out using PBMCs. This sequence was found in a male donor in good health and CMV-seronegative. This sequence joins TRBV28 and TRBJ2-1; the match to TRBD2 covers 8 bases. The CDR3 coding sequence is TGTGCCAGCAGTTTAGAGCGGGAGCGTAGGGATGAGCAGTTCTTC. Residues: CASSLERERRDEQFF. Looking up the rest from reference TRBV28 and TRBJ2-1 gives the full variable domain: DVKVTQSSRYLVKRTGEKVFLECVQDMDHENMFWYRQDPGLGLRLIYFSYDVKMKEKGDIPEGYSVSREKKERFSLILESASTNQTSMYLCASSLERERRDEQFFGPGTRLTVL.